This is a list of T cell receptor beta chains from one sample in a study of radiotherapy plus CTLA-4 blockade in lung cancer. Clones were sequenced by immunoSEQ multiplex PCR, and TCRdb holds only the in-frame ones, with some missing. This table holds about 19,000 clones, 86% found once. Source: peripheral blood, taken from a patient treated with radiotherapy plus ipilimumab. The receptors originated from a human donor with non-small cell lung cancer whose response to radiotherapy plus ipilimumab could not be evaluated. Each CDR3 is given with its conserved first and last residue. Each record gives: V gene, D gene, J gene, clone size, CDR3 protein, CDR3 DNA. A D gene is named only where the DNA matches it firmly. The size of a clone is reported for some rows only, either as once, few or many, or as a class for expanded clones.

TRBV23-1	TRBD1	TRBJ1-5	-	CATGGVSFQSSNQPQHF	TGCGCCACAGGGGGCGTAAGTTTCCAATCTAGCAATCAGCCCCAGCATTTT
TRBV2	TRBD1	TRBJ2-1	few	CATTQGARAEQFF	TGTGCCACCACCCAGGGGGCGCGGGCTGAGCAGTTCTTC
TRBV2	-	TRBJ2-2	-	CASSGRQANTGELFF	TGTGCCAGCAGTGGGAGACAGGCGAACACCGGGGAGCTGTTTTTT
TRBV5-1	TRBD1	TRBJ1-4	once	CASSHGQGLNEKLFF	TGCGCCAGCAGCCATGGACAGGGCCTTAATGAAAAACTGTTTTTT
TRBV19	TRBD2	TRBJ2-7	-	CASSSPGLAGVEQYF	TGTGCCAGTAGTTCCCCCGGGCTAGCGGGAGTCGAGCAGTACTTC
TRBV11-2	TRBD2	TRBJ2-7	-	CASTPSGSFHEQYF	TGTGCCAGCACCCCCAGCGGGAGTTTCCACGAGCAGTACTTC
TRBV7-9	TRBD1	TRBJ2-2	-	CASSMDRASGELFF	TGTGCCAGCAGCATGGACAGGGCTTCCGGGGAGCTGTTTTTT
TRBV20-1	-	TRBJ1-1	once	CSAPQNAEAFF	TGCAGTGCTCCCCAGAACGCTGAAGCTTTCTTT
TRBV11-2	TRBD1	TRBJ2-7	once	CASRPWDSQGSYEQYF	TGTGCCAGCAGACCATGGGACAGCCAGGGTTCCTACGAGCAGTACTTC
TRBV28	TRBD1	TRBJ1-4	-	CASRETGGNEKLFF	TGTGCCAGCAGAGAGACAGGGGGTAATGAAAAACTGTTTTTT
TRBV7-9	-	TRBJ1-2	-	CASSLALTGYGYTF	TGTGCCAGCAGCTTAGCGCTCACGGGGTATGGCTACACCTTC
TRBV5-4	-	TRBJ2-7	large	CASSLDTGTPGYEQYF	TGTGCCAGCAGCTTGGATACCGGGACACCAGGGTACGAGCAGTACTTC
TRBV7-8	-	TRBJ1-3	-	CASSPNRVGSGNTIYF	TGTGCCAGCAGCCCTAACAGGGTCGGGTCTGGAAACACCATATATTTT
TRBV7-2	TRBD1	TRBJ2-7	-	CASSLPGQGSGEQYF	TGTGCCAGCAGCTTGCCGGGACAGGGATCGGGCGAGCAGTACTTC
TRBV6-5	TRBD2	TRBJ2-3	-	CASRRTSGADTQYF	TGTGCCAGCAGGCGGACTAGCGGAGCAGATACGCAGTATTTT
TRBV2	-	TRBJ2-3	-	CANQGGGGTDTQYF	TGTGCTAATCAAGGGGGGGGCGGCACAGATACGCAGTATTTT
TRBV10-3	TRBD1	TRBJ1-5	-	CAISEQGAAQPQHF	TGTGCCATCAGTGAGCAGGGGGCAGCTCAGCCCCAGCATTTT
TRBV2	-	TRBJ1-4	-	CASSLNSLIGEKLFF	TGTGCCAGCAGTCTAAATTCCTTAATTGGTGAAAAACTGTTTTTT
TRBV6-6	-	TRBJ1-6	-	CATRTVVNSPLHF	TGTGCCACTCGGACAGTCGTTAATTCACCCCTCCACTTT
TRBV4-1	TRBD1	TRBJ2-7	few	CASSQDGTGGIYEQYF	TGCGCCAGCAGCCAAGATGGGACAGGGGGTATATACGAGCAGTACTTC
TRBV5-5	-	TRBJ2-2	-	CASSPIQGPSGELFF	TGTGCCAGCAGCCCCATTCAGGGGCCCTCCGGGGAGCTGTTTTTT
TRBV5-6	TRBD1	TRBJ2-3	few	CASSLDRGVGTDTQYF	TGTGCCAGCAGCTTGGACAGGGGTGTAGGCACAGATACGCAGTATTTT
TRBV5-4	-	TRBJ1-6	-	CASSSGGSSYNSPLHF	TGTGCCAGCAGCTCCGGGGGAAGCTCCTATAATTCACCCCTCCACTTT
TRBV7-3	TRBD2	TRBJ2-2	-	CASSLTGTKKTGELFF	TGTGCCAGCAGCTTAACCGGGACTAAAAAAACCGGGGAGCTGTTTTTT
TRBV5-1	TRBD2	TRBJ2-7	few	CASSSTSGIQYF	TGCGCCAGCAGCTCGACTAGCGGAATCCAGTACTTC
TRBV5-4	TRBD2	TRBJ2-5	-	CASSLAGRGQETQYF	TGTGCCAGCAGCTTGGCAGGGAGGGGACAAGAGACCCAGTACTTC
TRBV19	-	TRBJ2-7	-	CASSIRTGRNF	TGTGCCAGTAGTATCCGGACGGGAAGGAACTTC
TRBV7-9	TRBD1	TRBJ2-1	few	CASSLGQGNEQFF	TGTGCCAGCAGCTTAGGACAGGGAAATGAGCAGTTCTTC
TRBV10-3	TRBD1	TRBJ2-1	-	CATSGQGRNEQFF	TGTGCCACTTCGGGACAGGGGCGAAATGAGCAGTTCTTC
TRBV9	-	TRBJ2-2	-	CASSVAGAGTGELFF	TGTGCCAGCAGCGTAGCGGGAGCCGGCACCGGGGAGCTGTTTTTT
TRBV2	-	TRBJ1-2	-	CASSRTANYGYTF	TGTGCCAGCAGTAGGACAGCTAACTATGGCTACACCTTC
TRBV18	-	TRBJ2-5	-	CASSRPGETQYF	TGTGCCAGCTCCAGACCGGGGGAGACCCAGTACTTC
TRBV7-3	TRBD2	TRBJ2-3	-	CASSFGTRSDTQYF	TGTGCCAGCAGCTTCGGGACTAGGTCAGATACGCAGTATTTT
TRBV6-1	-	TRBJ2-7	-	CASSEAGGPYEQYF	TGTGCCAGCAGTGAAGCGGGGGGACCGTACGAGCAGTACTTC
TRBV6-6	-	TRBJ1-3	-	CASTLKSAGNTIYF	TGTGCCAGCACCTTAAAATCAGCTGGAAACACCATATATTTT
TRBV5-1	TRBD2	TRBJ2-1	-	CASKLLAGTYNEQFF	TGCGCCAGCAAACTCCTAGCGGGGACCTACAATGAGCAGTTCTTC
TRBV27	-	TRBJ2-7	-	CASSLNPPETGSYEQYF	TGTGCCAGCAGTTTAAACCCCCCGGAGACAGGCTCCTACGAGCAGTACTTC
TRBV2	-	TRBJ1-3	-	CASREGGNTIYF	TGTGCCAGCAGGGAGGGAGGAAACACCATATATTTT
TRBV2	-	TRBJ1-2	-	CAGWPEGAVGYTF	TGTGCCGGGTGGCCCGAAGGGGCCGTGGGCTACACCTTC
TRBV2	TRBD2	TRBJ2-1	once	CASMGGGSFYNEQFF	TGTGCCAGCATGGGCGGGGGGTCGTTCTACAATGAGCAGTTCTTC
TRBV5-1	-	TRBJ1-5	once	CASSLAGQLNQPQHF	TGCGCCAGCAGCTTGGCCGGACAGCTGAATCAGCCCCAGCATTTT
TRBV5-6	-	TRBJ2-7	-	CASSLGQVFGGEQYF	TGTGCCAGCAGCTTGGGCCAGGTGTTTGGTGGCGAGCAGTACTTC